A selection of T cell receptor beta chains follows, all from one sample in a study of shared clonotypes between healthy human individuals. TCRdb's table, derived via immunoSEQ multiplex PCR, lists solely in-frame clones and lacks some. In the table there are roughly 1,500,000 clones, approximately 98% of which are singletons. The sample was naive CD4+ T cells sorted from blood. These receptors were obtained from a man aged 30-40 years in good health. CDR3s leave out the opening cysteine and the closing phenylalanine or tryptophan. The size of a clone is reported for some rows only, either as once, few or many, or as a class for expanded clones.

j_call clone_size v_call cdr3_aa
TRBJ2-7 . TRBV29-1 SVTRRATAYEQY
TRBJ1-4 . TRBV30 AWSVTRTGGNEKLF
TRBJ2-5 . TRBV5-1 ASSLDPSGGPSPQY
TRBJ2-1 . TRBV27 ASSLYGSRANEQF
TRBJ2-5 . TRBV27 ASTGQGLETQY
TRBJ2-3 . TRBV9 ASSVLALGTDTQY
TRBJ1-1 . TRBV11-3 ASSPRNGFTEAF
TRBJ1-5 . TRBV10-2 ASRPDRGADQPQH
TRBJ1-5 . TRBV15 ATSRTAGTGNQPQH
TRBJ1-1 . TRBV27 ASSFLGDRNTEAF
TRBJ2-2 . TRBV5-6 ASSLVAGGESGELF
TRBJ2-7 . TRBV11-3 ASSLRTGALISYEQY
TRBJ2-7 . TRBV19 ASSIGWSGLISYEQY
TRBJ1-2 . TRBV7-9 ASSPQTTGGYT
TRBJ2-1 . TRBV28 AGARAGVNNEQF
TRBJ2-5 . TRBV18 ASSPPSGREETQY
TRBJ2-2 once TRBV7-8 ASSLRSGDTGELF
TRBJ2-2 . TRBV7-3 ASSLTSRNTGELF
TRBJ1-2 . TRBV28 ASRYYGQYGYT
TRBJ1-4 . TRBV5-1 ASSRDRSNEKLF
TRBJ1-3 . TRBV7-9 ASSPTGPSGNTIY
TRBJ2-5 . TRBV5-1 ASSLDPHGTSGRETQY
TRBJ1-1 . TRBV9 ASSPSGQHTEAF
TRBJ1-5 . TRBV19 ASSIGEYSNQPQH
TRBJ2-3 . TRBV11-3 ASSSGDTQY
TRBJ2-2 . TRBV28 ASSGPGQGNGELF
TRBJ1-2 . TRBV10-2 ASSEVQQGYGYT
TRBJ1-1 few TRBV7-9 ASSLAVEAF
TRBJ1-1 . TRBV11-3 ASSLKRDTEAF
TRBJ2-7 . TRBV6-1 ASSESGRYEQY
TRBJ1-2 . TRBV5-1 ASSLIDIRIQGVDYGYT
TRBJ1-1 once TRBV5-1 ASSLEIGGTEAF
TRBJ2-2 . TRBV27 ASSFSWVSGTGELF
TRBJ1-4 . TRBV18 ASSPEGAVREKLF
TRBJ2-2 . TRBV5-1 ASSWASGATGELF
TRBJ2-1 once TRBV2 ASSEVRTNLNEQF
TRBJ2-3 . TRBV5-1 ASRTSGRDTQY
TRBJ2-7 once TRBV2 ASSSTGVYEQY
TRBJ1-2 once TRBV9 ASSPRGGTLAGYT
TRBJ2-2 . TRBV6-5 ASSRQRGELF
TRBJ1-5 . TRBV28 ASNWGRNQPQH